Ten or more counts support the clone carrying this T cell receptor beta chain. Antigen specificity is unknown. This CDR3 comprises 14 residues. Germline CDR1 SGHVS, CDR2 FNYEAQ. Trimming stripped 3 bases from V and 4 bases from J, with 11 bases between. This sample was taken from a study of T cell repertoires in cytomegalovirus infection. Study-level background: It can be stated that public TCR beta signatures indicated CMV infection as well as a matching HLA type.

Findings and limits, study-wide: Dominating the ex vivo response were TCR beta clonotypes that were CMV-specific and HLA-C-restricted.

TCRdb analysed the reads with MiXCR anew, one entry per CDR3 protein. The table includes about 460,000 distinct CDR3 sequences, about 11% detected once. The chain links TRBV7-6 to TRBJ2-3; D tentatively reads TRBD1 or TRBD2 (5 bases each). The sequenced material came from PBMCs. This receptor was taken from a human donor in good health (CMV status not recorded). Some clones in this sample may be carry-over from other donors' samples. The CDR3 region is CASSFGGMADTQYF. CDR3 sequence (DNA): TGTGCCAGCAGCTTTGGGGGAATGGCAGATACGCAGTATTTT.